Reported below is one TCR beta chain. As yet, its antigen is unknown. This entry comes from a study of blood T cells in healthy people across ages. Findings and limits, study-wide: Diversity was higher, and naive CD4+ cells more numerous, in long-lived donors than in aged donors.

With a J-beta primer mix and a sample-barcoded 5' primer, a second PCR ran about 7 to 11 cycles. TCRdb redid the calling of the 5' RACE reads with MiXCR, one entry per CDR3 protein. The repertoire holds approximately 800,000 distinct CDR3 sequences, 55% to 70% seen once, with approximately 23% in the top ten. Germline assignment: CDR1 MNHEY and CDR2 SVGAGI. This CDR3 spans 14 amino acids. Trimming removed 2 bases at V and 2 bases at J, with 9 bases between. Sequencing was done on a sample of blood. The V call is TRBV6-5, the J call TRBJ1-2, with no clear D. This clonotype was sampled from a man aged 25 to 40 in good health. The CDR3 loop is CASSYGRTNYGYTF. The CDR3 DNA reads TGTGCCAGCAGTTACGGGCGGACGAACTATGGCTACACCTTC.